One sample yielded the 27 T cell receptor beta chains listed below, sequenced in a study of blood T cells in healthy people across ages. Next came a second PCR, run for roughly 6 to 11 cycles, which used a sample-barcoded 5' primer along with a J-beta primer mix. TCRdb re-derived calls from the 5' RACE reads in MiXCR, one entry per CDR3 protein. The sample has roughly 2 million distinct CDR3 sequences; around 48% are singletons. Sample: blood. These receptors came from a middle-aged woman in good health.

This clonotype was seen more than once but under ten times. The chain has TRBV6-2 or TRBV6-3 and TRBJ1-1; D call uncertain. Germline lookup yields CDR1 MNHEY and CDR2 SVGEGT. Trimming left V 3 bases short and J 3 bases short, with 5 bases between. CDR3 length equals 12 residues. The CDR3 spells CASSYLYTEAFF. CDR3 bases: TGTGCCAGCAGTTATCTATACACTGAAGCTTTCTTT.

The gene calls are TRBV5-1 and TRBJ2-5; 11 positions agree with TRBD2. The CDR3 contains 17 residues. CDR1 is SGHRS, CDR2 YFSETQ, per germline. J gave up 11 bases and V 1 base, and 16 bases lay outside the gene matches. The CDR3 DNA reads as TGCGCCAGCAGCTTGAGGCTAGCGGGGGGTGCCAATTTGGAACAGTACTTC. It specifies CASSLRLAGGANLEQYF.

The V call is TRBV28, the J call TRBJ1-6, with D possibly TRBD1 on 6 matching bases. The V gene lost 8 bases and the J gene lost 8 bases, with 13 bases spanning the gap. The CDR3 covers 13 residues. Per the germline V gene, CDR1 is MDHEN and CDR2 is SYDVKM. DNA for the CDR3: TGTGCCAGCCGGTCGGGACACTATTCACCCCTCCACTTT. Translation gives CASRSGHYSPLHF.

This chain connects TRBV29-1 to TRBJ1-2; perhaps TRBD1 as D (6 bases). Germline CDR1 and CDR2: SQVTM and ANQGSEA. This CDR3 is built from 13 residues. Deletions cut 6 bases from V and 4 bases from J, with 15 bases between. The CDR3 DNA reads TGCAGCGTCCGACAGGAGACTACCTATGGCTACACCTTC. Its translation: CSVRQETTYGYTF.

The V gene is TRBV6-5, the J gene TRBJ2-7; tentatively, D is TRBD1 (6 bases). The J call may be in error: the DNA end matches TRBJ2-5 better. The CDR3 consists of 16 residues. Germline V gene sequence: CDR1 MNHEY, CDR2 SVGAGI. The CDR3 loop reads CASRLRGTTIGETQYF. The CDR3 bases are TGTGCCAGCCGACTAAGGGGGACGACGATCGGGGAGACCCAGTACTTC.

The chain employs TRBV6-5 and TRBJ2-4; D may match TRBD1 or TRBD2 (5 bases each). The DNA end is a closer match to TRBJ2-7, so the J assignment may be wrong. Per the germline V gene, CDR1 is MNHEY and CDR2 is SVGAGI. The CDR3 loop spans 15 amino acids. Here the CDR3 reads CASSYEGREVSEQYF. The CDR3 bases are TGTGCCAGCAGTTACGAGGGCAGGGAAGTCAGCGAGCAGTACTTC.

The chain has TRBV13 and TRBJ1-2; possibly TRBD1 for D (6 bases). Trimming left V 5 bases short and J 2 bases short, with 15 bases between. Germline V lookup: CDR1 PRHDT, CDR2 FYEKMQ (reference sequence). The CDR3 is 15 residues long. For the CDR3, the DNA is TGTGCCAGCAGCAGGCGGGGGCAGATCAACTATGGCTACACCTTC. Translating gives CASSRRGQINYGYTF.

J is TRBJ1-1 and V is TRBV12-3 or TRBV12-4; maybe TRBD1 (5 bases). The V gene lost 7 bases and the J gene lost 1 base, with 16 bases spanning the gap. This CDR3 comprises 15 residues. The CDR3 loop is CASKRPGVRNTEAFF. CDR3 coding DNA: TGTGCCAGCAAGCGACCGGGGGTCAGGAACACTGAAGCTTTCTTT.

This rearrangement joins TRBV7-9 to TRBJ1-2; D is unresolved. Germline V gene lookup returns CDR1 SEHNR and CDR2 FQNEAQ (reference sequence). CDR3 length equals 12 residues. Trimming shortened V by 5 bases and J by 8 bases, and 12 bases separated the two germline ends. The CDR3: CASSQTIHGYTF. CDR3 DNA: TGTGCCAGCAGCCAGACGATTCACGGCTACACCTTC.

Note on this clonotype: The junction and the germline gene differ at one end; a read error may be behind it. CDR3: CAGSPYYPGQGAGETQYF. CDR3 nucleotides: TGTGCCGGCAGTCCATATTACCCGGGACAGGGTGCGGGAGAGACCCAGTACTTC. The chain carries TRBV27 and TRBJ2-5; 9 nucleotides align to TRBD1. CDR1 is MNHEY and CDR2 is SMNVEV in the germline V gene (reference sequence). The CDR3 loop spans 18 amino acids.

This clonotype was detected only a few times. The rearrangement joins TRBV15 to TRBJ1-5, with a tentative D call TRBD1 (5 bases). Trimming stripped 0 bases from V and 1 base from J, with 10 bases between. CDR1 and CDR2 (germline): LNHNV, YYDKDF (reference sequence). CDR3 length: 16 residues. The CDR3 reads CATSREGAGSNQPQHF. CDR3 coding DNA: TGTGCCACCAGCAGAGAAGGGGCAGGGAGCAATCAGCCCCAGCATTTT.

The rearrangement links TRBV5-4 to TRBJ2-5, with D possibly TRBD1 on 5 matching bases. The V and J ends lost 4 bases and 3 bases respectively, with 13 bases between them. This CDR3 contains 14 residues. Germline lookup yields CDR1 SGHNT and CDR2 YYREEE (reference sequence). As DNA, the CDR3 is TGTGCCAGCAGCCAAAGACAGTTAGAAGAGACCCAGTACTTC. It yields the protein CASSQRQLEETQYF.

The chain is built from TRBV6-1 and TRBJ2-3, with D unresolved. The CDR3 runs to 15 residues. The V gene lost 7 bases and the J gene lost 0 bases, with 14 bases spanning the gap. Germline V gene lookup returns CDR1 MNHNS and CDR2 SASEGT. For the CDR3, the DNA is TGTGCCAGCATCCGAGGTCCGTCTAGCACAGATACGCAGTATTTT. It specifies CASIRGPSSTDTQYF.

This clonotype was seen just once. The chain recombines TRBV2 with TRBJ2-1; D may be TRBD2 (6 bases). The CDR3 consists of 14 residues. Trimming removed 7 bases from V and 7 bases from J, with 17 bases in between. The V gene's germline CDR1 is SNHLY and CDR2 FYNNEI. As DNA, the CDR3 is TGTGCCAGCATGCGACGGGGGATCTCGAATGAGCAGTTCTTC. Amino acid sequence: CASMRRGISNEQFF.

This clonotype has only a few counts. The chain links TRBV27 to TRBJ2-5; D is ambiguous. With the DNA end fitting TRBJ2-7 better, the J assignment may be wrong. CDR3 length: 13 residues. Germline lookup yields CDR1 MNHEY and CDR2 SMNVEV (reference sequence). CDR3 nucleotide sequence: TGTGCCAGCACGCTAAGCATGGGCCACGAGCAGTACTTC. Protein product: CASTLSMGHEQYF.

The J gene is TRBJ2-5, the V gene TRBV6-5, with a possible D match to TRBD2 (5 bases). The ends were cut back, 2 bases at V and 4 bases at J, with 14 bases in the middle. The CDR3 is 15 residues long. CDR1 MNHEY and CDR2 SVGAGI come from the germline V gene. The DNA of the CDR3 is TGTGCCAGCAGTTACGGGCCGGGGTTCCGAGAGACCCAGTACTTC. It yields the protein CASSYGPGFRETQYF.

The chain links TRBV3-1 to TRBJ2-1; 9 bases are shared with TRBD2. The CDR3 consists of 16 residues. V was clipped by 3 bases and J by 7 bases; unmatched bases: 10. The V gene's germline CDR1 is LGHDT and CDR2 YNNKEL (reference sequence). The DNA for the CDR3 is TGTGCCAGCAGCCAGTTTAGCGGGGGAAGAAATAATGAGCAGTTCTTC. It is translated as CASSQFSGGRNNEQFF.

The V call is TRBV7-9, the J call TRBJ2-1; D is undetermined. Trimming cost V 1 base and J 8 bases, with 12 bases left between them. Looked up from germline, CDR1 is SEHNR and CDR2 is FQNEAQ (reference sequence). This CDR3 spans 14 amino acids. CDR3 region: CASSLGFFGHEQFF. DNA for the CDR3: TGTGCCAGCAGCTTAGGTTTTTTCGGCCATGAGCAGTTCTTC.

This clonotype was seen just once. This chain uses TRBV2 with TRBJ2-3, with D unresolved. The CDR3 covers 17 residues. CDR1 is SNHLY and CDR2 is FYNNEI in the germline V gene. Trimming removed 3 bases from V and 0 bases from J, with 16 bases in between. CDR3 residues: CASSESTGYPSTDTQYF. In DNA form, the CDR3 reads TGTGCCAGCAGTGAGTCGACGGGCTATCCAAGCACAGATACGCAGTATTTT.

The rearrangement joins TRBV20-1 to TRBJ2-7, with a weak D call TRBD2 (5 bases). The DNA end lines up better with TRBJ2-5; the J call may be wrong. The length of the CDR3 is 15 residues. Germline-derived CDR1 and CDR2 are DFQATT and SNEGSKA (reference sequence). This CDR3 is CSGPPGSGGVGTQYF. CDR3 coding DNA: TGCAGTGGTCCCCCCGGCAGCGGCGGAGTTGGGACCCAGTACTTC.

This sequence joins TRBV20-1 and TRBJ1-1; D call uncertain. Trimming cost V 4 bases and J 6 bases, with 9 bases left between them. CDR3 length: 11 residues. In germline, CDR1 is DFQATT, CDR2 SNEGSKA (reference sequence). In DNA, the CDR3 is TGCAGTGCTATGGCCGGTTCTGAAGCTTTCTTT. Its protein product is CSAMAGSEAFF.

V is TRBV28 and J is TRBJ1-3; D is ambiguous. Germline-derived CDR1 and CDR2 are MDHEN and SYDVKM. V lost 5 bases to trimming and J lost 4 bases, with 9 bases between them. The CDR3 has 13 amino acids. For the CDR3, the DNA is TGTGCCAGCAGTGAAATAAAGGGAAACACCATATATTTT. Protein sequence: CASSEIKGNTIYF.

The table lists this clonotype with a count of one. The chain carries TRBV13 and TRBJ1-5; D unclear. CDR1 and CDR2 (germline): PRHDT, FYEKMQ (reference sequence). This CDR3 is built from 15 residues. Trimming pared 5 bases from V and 2 bases from J, leaving 13 bases between. CDR3 DNA sequence: TGTGCCAGCAGCAAAAGGGATCTCGGCAATCAGCCCCAGCATTTT. This sequence encodes CASSKRDLGNQPQHF.

The chain links TRBV6-2 or TRBV6-3 to TRBJ1-2; no clear D gene. The V gene's germline CDR1 is MNHEY and CDR2 SVGEGT. V gave up 6 bases and J gave up 8 bases, with 16 bases separating them. The CDR3 sequence is 13 residues long. The CDR3 DNA sequence: TGTGCCAGCAGAACCGGATGGATAGAGGGCTACACCTTC. Protein: CASRTGWIEGYTF.

This CDR3 is CASSQGKTRGRGEAQHF. The CDR3 DNA sequence: TGTGCCAGCAGCCAGGGAAAGACCAGGGGTCGTGGGGAGGCCCAGCATTTT. The V call is TRBV4-2, the J call TRBJ1-5, with a tentative D call TRBD1 (6 bases). V lost 3 bases, J lost 11 bases, and 26 bases lay in between. CDR1 is LGHNA, CDR2 YNFKEQ, per germline. This CDR3 is built from 17 residues.

The chain has TRBV6-5 and TRBJ1-1; 9 positions match TRBD1. The CDR3 covers 14 residues. Trimming removed 6 bases from V and 4 bases from J; junction bases left unmatched: 6. From germline, CDR1 is MNHEY and CDR2 SVGAGI. The CDR3 reads CASRTGGMGTEAFF. The CDR3 DNA sequence: TGTGCCAGCAGAACAGGGGGCATGGGCACTGAAGCTTTCTTT.

The chain recombines TRBV7-6 with TRBJ2-7; TRBD2 is a possible D gene (5 bases). From germline, CDR1 is SGHVS and CDR2 FNYEAQ. V was clipped by 2 bases and J by 4 bases, with 12 bases between them. This CDR3 is 14 amino acids long. CDR3 region: CASSLIEGEYEQYF. The CDR3 coding sequence is TGTGCCAGCAGCTTAATAGAGGGAGAATACGAGCAGTACTTC.